Shown below are 28 T cell receptor beta chains from a single sample sequenced in a study of blood T cells in healthy people across ages. Through a sample-barcoded 5' primer and a J-beta primer mix, a second PCR was run for roughly 7 to 12 cycles. One entry per CDR3 protein, called by TCRdb with MiXCR from the 5' RACE reads. The table has about 1.7 million distinct CDR3 sequences, roughly 28% seen once. The sequenced sample was blood. All receptors derive from a woman in her 30s in good health.

The rearrangement links TRBV29-1 to TRBJ2-1; D not resolved. The CDR3 has 16 amino acids. The V end lost 4 bases, the J end lost 6 bases, and 22 bases lay between the germline ends. From germline, CDR1 is SQVTM and CDR2 ANQGSEA. Here the CDR3 reads CSVGVFGRGKANEQFF. DNA for the CDR3: TGCAGCGTTGGGGTATTCGGTAGAGGCAAGGCCAATGAGCAGTTCTTC.

This chain links TRBV21-1 with TRBJ2-7; the table's TRBD2 call for D was not verified on the DNA. TRBV21-1 is designated a pseudogene. The CDR3 runs 18 residues. This CDR3 is CASSKISRAGGPSYEQYF. The CDR3 region has the DNA TGTGCCAGCAGCAAAATTAGTAGAGCGGGAGGCCCCTCCTACGAGCAGTACTTC.

V usage is TRBV20-1 and J usage is TRBJ2-5; TRBD2 aligns across 14 bases. There are 16 residues in the CDR3. CDR1 is DFQATT, CDR2 SNEGSKA, per germline (reference sequence). J was trimmed by 2 bases and V by 3 bases; bases with no gene match: 5. The CDR3: CSARTSGGVSQETQYF. Written as DNA, the CDR3 is TGCAGTGCTAGGACTAGCGGGGGGGTGTCGCAAGAGACCCAGTACTTC.

In the case of this clonotype: A much larger clone differs by one base, so this may be a read error. This rearrangement joins TRBV5-1 to TRBJ2-7; D might be TRBD1 (7 bases). V was trimmed by 0 bases and J by 10 bases, leaving 23 bases between them. Per the germline V gene, CDR1 is SGHRS and CDR2 is YFSETQ. This CDR3 comprises 16 residues. The CDR3 region is CASSLGRRSDREAQYF. In nucleotides, the CDR3 is TGCGCCAGCAGCTTGGGACGTAGGTCAGACAGGGAGGCCCAGTACTTC.

This clonotype has a handful of counts. The chain couples TRBV19 to TRBJ2-5; D unclear. V lost 4 bases, J lost 1 base, and 10 bases lay in between. The CDR3 contains 14 residues. Germline loops: CDR1 LNHDA, CDR2 SQIVND (reference sequence). CDR3: CASSKTRLQETQYF. For the CDR3, the DNA is TGTGCCAGTAGTAAGACTCGCCTCCAAGAGACCCAGTACTTC.

A remark on this clonotype: Just one base apart from a much larger clone, this may be a read error. The chain carries TRBV29-1 and TRBJ2-1; 11 nucleotides match TRBD2. In germline, CDR1 is SQVTM, CDR2 ANQGSEA. Germline trimming cut 4 bases from V and 13 bases from J; bases unmatched to any gene: 15. This CDR3 has 15 amino acids. For the CDR3, the DNA is TGCAGCGTTGTCGTAACTAGCGGGGGAAAAGAGACCCAGTTCTTC. As protein: CSVVVTSGGKETQFF.

The rearrangement links TRBV7-2 to TRBJ2-2; TRBD2 matches at 12 bases. The V gene end was trimmed by 3 bases and the J gene end by 4 bases; junction bases not matched to a gene: 12. The germline V gene encodes CDR1 SGHTA and CDR2 FQGNSA. This CDR3 region has 19 residues. The DNA of the CDR3 is TGTGCCAGCAGCTTTAGTCTGGCTAGCGGGGGGGCCGCCACCGGGGAGCTGTTTTTT. Protein product: CASSFSLASGGAATGELFF.

The rearrangement joins TRBV2 to TRBJ1-3, with a weak D call TRBD1 (6 bases). Germline V gives CDR1 SNHLY, CDR2 FYNNEI. This CDR3 spans 18 amino acids. Trimming stripped 2 bases from V and 0 bases from J, with 17 bases between. CDR3 sequence: CASSEIFRGFTSGNTIYF. The CDR3 DNA follows: TGTGCCAGCAGTGAAATTTTCAGGGGATTCACCTCTGGAAACACCATATATTTT.

This clonotype was found many times. The chain combines TRBV24-1 with TRBJ2-1, with 7 bases that match TRBD2. V lost 4 bases, J lost 7 bases, and 6 bases stayed unmatched. The CDR3 is 14 residues long. The germline gives CDR1 KGHDR, CDR2 SFDVKD. The CDR3 is CATSDPGGGNEQFF. CDR3 bases: TGTGCCACCAGTGACCCGGGCGGGGGAAATGAGCAGTTCTTC.

The rearrangement links TRBV7-9 to TRBJ1-1; a possible D gene is TRBD1 (5 bases). V lost 2 bases to trimming and J lost 4 bases, with 20 bases between them. Looked up from germline, CDR1 is SEHNR and CDR2 is FQNEAQ (reference sequence). CDR3 size: 17 residues. The CDR3: CASSLNSWGLKRTEAFF. CDR3 coding DNA: TGTGCCAGCAGCTTAAACAGTTGGGGGTTAAAACGCACTGAAGCTTTCTTT.

This clonotype was counted at least ten times. The V call is TRBV12-3 or TRBV12-4, the J call TRBJ1-2, with 9 bases matching TRBD1. The CDR3 is made up of 13 amino acids. Trimming at V came to 3 bases and at J to 8 bases, leaving 4 bases not matched to a gene. The CDR3 sequence: CASSFNRGQGYTF. The CDR3 region has the DNA TGTGCCAGCAGTTTCAACAGGGGGCAGGGCTACACCTTC.

This clonotype was seen once. The CDR3 DNA sequence: TGCAGCGGGTTGGCGAACACTGAAGCTTTCTTT. Its protein product is CSGLANTEAFF. The V gene is TRBV29-1, the J gene TRBJ1-1, with no clear D. The germline V gene has CDR1 SQVTM and CDR2 ANQGSEA. There are 11 residues in the CDR3. The germline V and J ends were trimmed by 7 bases and 1 base, with 7 bases remaining between them. The full variable domain, rest sourced from reference TRBV29-1 and TRBJ1-1, is SAVISQKPSRDICQRGTSLTIQCQVDSQVTMMFWYRQQPGQSLTLIATANQGSEATYESGFVIDKFPISRPNLTFSTLTVSNMSPEDSSIYLCSGLANTEAFFGQGTRLTVV.

This clonotype has at least ten counts. The CDR3 loop reads CASSFRTVSGANVLTF. CDR3 coding DNA: TGTGCCAGCAGCTTTCGGACGGTCTCTGGGGCCAACGTCCTGACTTTC. This chain uses TRBV7-9 with TRBJ2-6, with D hard to call. Germline loops: CDR1 SEHNR, CDR2 FQNEAQ (reference sequence). Trimming left V 3 bases short and J 0 bases short, with 9 bases between. This CDR3 contains 16 residues.

This clonotype was found a few times. V gene TRBV5-1 combines with J gene TRBJ1-6; D gene uncertain. There are 14 residues in the CDR3. Germline-derived CDR1 and CDR2 are SGHRS and YFSETQ. Trimming stripped 2 bases from V and 7 bases from J, with 10 bases between. The CDR3 coding sequence is TGCGCCAGCAGCTTCCGGACGGTGAATTCACCCCTCCACTTT. Translating gives CASSFRTVNSPLHF.

This clonotype was detected ten times or more. The chain couples TRBV12-5 to TRBJ2-1, with TRBD2 matching over 8 bases. The V gene end was trimmed by 2 bases and the J gene end by 2 bases; junction bases not matched to a gene: 5. Germline values: CDR1 LGHNT, CDR2 FRNRAP. The CDR3 extends over 16 amino acids. CDR3 coding DNA: TGTGCTAGTGGTTTGAGAGCGGGGGAACCCTACAATGAGCAGTTCTTC. Translation: CASGLRAGEPYNEQFF.

Turning to this clonotype: A read error may be the cause here, since a much bigger clone is one base away. This chain connects TRBV20-1 to TRBJ2-5; 8 nucleotides line up with TRBD2. The J call may be in error: the DNA end matches TRBJ2-7 better. There are 15 residues in the CDR3. The germline gives CDR1 DFQATT, CDR2 SNEGSKA (reference sequence). CDR3 amino acids: CSASPRSGVGHEQYF. CDR3 in DNA: TGCAGTGCTAGCCCCCGTAGCGGGGTGGGGCACGAGCAGTACTTC.

The sample holds a few counts of this clonotype. This chain uses TRBV20-1 with TRBJ2-3; D remains unclear. V was trimmed by 0 bases and J by 4 bases, leaving 11 bases between them. Germline CDR1 is DFQATT and CDR2 is SNEGSKA (reference sequence). The CDR3 loop spans 14 amino acids. The CDR3 is CSARDRLDPDTQYF. For the CDR3, the DNA is TGCAGTGCTAGAGATCGTCTGGATCCAGATACGCAGTATTTT.

This clonotype was seen more than once but under ten times. The rearrangement uses TRBV7-2 and TRBJ2-2; the D is unclear. The CDR3 runs to 12 residues. CDR1 and CDR2 (germline): SGHTA, FQGNSA. Trimming shortened V by 5 bases and J by 6 bases, and 7 bases separated the two germline ends. CDR3 residues: CASSTLAGELFF. In DNA, the CDR3 is TGTGCCAGCAGCACCTTGGCCGGGGAGCTGTTTTTT. Drawing the rest from reference TRBV7-2 and TRBJ2-2, the complete variable domain is GAGVSQSPSNKVTEKGKDVELRCDPISGHTALYWYRQSLGQGLEFLIYFQGNSAPDKSGLPSDRFSAERTGGSVSTLTIQRTQQEDSAVYLCASSTLAGELFFGEGSRLTVL.

This clonotype was counted many times. The rearrangement links TRBV10-3 to TRBJ2-7; D unresolved. The V and J ends lost 3 bases and 1 base respectively, with 4 bases between them. The CDR3 is 12 residues long. In germline, CDR1 is ENHRY, CDR2 SYGVKD. CDR3 residues: CAISEVSYEQYF. The DNA for the CDR3 is TGTGCCATCAGTGAAGTGTCCTACGAGCAGTACTTC.

V is TRBV5-1 and J is TRBJ2-7; 10 positions agree with TRBD2. The CDR3 extends over 15 amino acids. The junction had 12 bases not matched to a gene; V was cut back by 5 bases and J by 7 bases. Germline CDR1 SGHRS, CDR2 YFSETQ. The CDR3 nucleotides read TGCGCCAGCAGTACCAAACTAGCGGGGAAAGAAGAGCAGTACTTC. Amino acids: CASSTKLAGKEEQYF.

This clonotype appeared many times. The chain links TRBV5-1 to TRBJ2-6; TRBD2 agrees at 16 bases. CDR3 size: 17 residues. Germline assignment: CDR1 SGHRS and CDR2 YFSETQ. After removal of 4 bases from V and 2 bases from J, the junction contained 0 bases not matched to a gene. CDR3 DNA sequence: TGCGCCAGCAGCGGGACTAGCGGGGGGGCTGGGGCCAACGTCCTGACTTTC. It is translated as CASSGTSGGAGANVLTF.

The chain couples TRBV10-3 to TRBJ2-7; TRBD2 agrees at 9 bases. V was pared by 5 bases and J by 1 base, with 6 bases of the junction left unmatched. Germline V gives CDR1 ENHRY, CDR2 SYGVKD. The CDR3 extends over 15 amino acids. CDR3 DNA: TGTGCCATCAGTTCGACTAGCGGATTATCCTACGAGCAGTACTTC. As protein: CAISSTSGLSYEQYF.

CDR3 bases: TGCAGTGCGGGGGACGACTCCTACGAGCAGTACTTC. Translation: CSAGDDSYEQYF. The rearrangement joins TRBV20-1 to TRBJ2-7; D is tentatively TRBD1 or TRBD2 (5 bases each). The germline CDR1 and CDR2 sequences are DFQATT and SNEGSKA (reference sequence). V was trimmed by 6 bases and J by 0 bases, leaving 9 bases between them. The CDR3 is 12 residues long.

J is TRBJ2-1 and V is TRBV15; TRBD2 matches 16 bases. The CDR3 is 18 amino acids. J was trimmed by 5 bases and V by 2 bases; bases with no gene match: 6. Germline V gives CDR1 LNHNV, CDR2 YYDKDF (reference sequence). CDR3 protein: CATSRLGLAGGLHNEQFF. In DNA form, the CDR3 reads TGTGCCACCAGCAGATTGGGACTAGCGGGGGGGCTCCACAATGAGCAGTTCTTC.

At least ten counts were recorded for this clonotype. The rearrangement links TRBV6-6 to TRBJ2-1; D is unresolved. The CDR3 consists of 16 residues. Germline V gene lookup returns CDR1 MNHNY and CDR2 SVGAGI (reference sequence). The V and J ends lost 4 bases and 4 bases respectively, with 17 bases between them. CDR3 residues: CASSSFSVNFYNEQFF. CDR3 coding DNA: TGTGCCAGCAGTTCTTTCTCCGTGAACTTTTACAATGAGCAGTTCTTC.

This clonotype appeared a few times. The rearrangement uses TRBV10-3 and TRBJ2-5; 9 positions agree with TRBD2. V dropped 10 bases and J dropped 1; count of bases not matched to a gene: 7. The germline V gene encodes CDR1 ENHRY and CDR2 SYGVKD. CDR3 length: 14 residues. The CDR3 region has the DNA TGTGCCAACTCGACTAGCGGAGCCCAAGAGACCCAGTACTTC. Protein product: CANSTSGAQETQYF.

This clonotype occurred a few times. The V and J genes are TRBV20-1 and TRBJ1-5; no reliable D call. Germline V CDR1 and CDR2: DFQATT, SNEGSKA (reference sequence). The CDR3 sequence is 12 residues long. Deletions cut 5 bases from V and 0 bases from J, with 5 bases between. CDR3 DNA sequence: TGCAGTGCTCAAATTAGCAATCAGCCCCAGCATTTT. The encoded protein is CSAQISNQPQHF.

This rearrangement joins TRBV19 to TRBJ2-7; 10 nucleotides match TRBD1. The CDR3 is 13 amino acids. Per germline, CDR1 LNHDA and CDR2 SQIVND (reference sequence). The V segment lost 3 bases and the J segment 6 bases; nucleotides outside the gene matches: 2. The CDR3 DNA is TGTGCCAGTAGTATCGGGACAGGGGTCGAGCAGTACTTC. Encoded protein: CASSIGTGVEQYF.